Listed below are T cell receptor beta chains from one sample, sequenced in a study of blood T cell repertoires in COVID-19. Profiling relied on immunoSEQ multiplex PCR, and the TCRdb table lists in-frame clones only, not all of them. The sample lists 250,000 or so clones, about 82% occurring once. The sample consisted of peripheral blood. The source is an elderly man with acute or convalescent COVID-19. Both conserved end residues are trimmed from each CDR3.

TRBV3-1/TRBV3-2	ASSQAGTGGSPLH
TRBV7-6	ASSLRTGAADTQY
TRBV7-3	ASSLIVGGIDTQY
TRBV28	ASSFSGGAYEQF
TRBV11-2	ASSRGGTPSEAF
TRBV6-2/TRBV6-3	ASSYVGTTNSPLH
TRBV2	ARGTGFEAF
TRBV18	ASSKIWTENSPLH
TRBV18	ASSPGGPATEAF
TRBV9	ASSAPRDRGSEETQY
TRBV25-1	ASTRRPSGREEQY
TRBV4-1	ASSRFSTVNTEAF
TRBV29-1	SVEGLRKNEQF
TRBV27	ASSFRGTANGNQPQH
TRBV10-3	AISGTGSYNSPLH
TRBV2	ASRPDSYGYT
TRBV7-6	ASSPLSQGLSSPLH
TRBV5-1	ASSLSGRASNEQF
TRBV29-1	SARGGGGTQY
TRBV6-2/TRBV6-3	ASSSFGTGLKDTQY
TRBV13	ASSFSGGATDTQY
TRBV4-3	ASSHSISSGNTIY
TRBV29-1	SVEEEPDRFTYGGTEAF
TRBV29-1	SGGESLGYT
TRBV2	ASSGLDRVDSALH
TRBV9	ASSALGQSTGELF
TRBV5-1	ASRVAGETDTQY
TRBV7-2	ASSQGLAGVWTGELF
TRBV7-9	ASSPPGGADTQY
TRBV3-1/TRBV3-2	ASLLSGGARTGELF
TRBV19	ASSPGQGDLQPQH
TRBV5-6	ASSSTALNTEAF
TRBV15	ATSRDGERGEKLF
TRBV7-2	ASSVWTGAGELF
TRBV5-5	ASSLGYREGQY
TRBV28	ASSLGPARETQY
TRBV5-1	ASSLTSGSSYNEQF
TRBV19	ASSTLAPGRTPGS
TRBV10-3	AISTSFGSLQETQY
TRBV2	ASSYQGAGGYT
TRBV7-9	ASSRDRGQVGYT
TRBV6-5	ASSSSPSPLH
TRBV3-1/TRBV3-2	ASSSGFVYGYT
TRBV28	ASSLGGTLHEQY
TRBV12-3/TRBV12-4	ASSLRNYGYT
TRBV3-1/TRBV3-2	ASSQDYAYNEQF
TRBV4-1	ASSQERTSGGFSTDTQY
TRBV3-1/TRBV3-2	ACGAPEQF
TRBV11-2	ASSFGDSYGYT
TRBV7-2	ASSSGLAGAGEQY
TRBV28	ASSYDDRDNSPLH
TRBV18	ASSPGDSVTY
TRBV3-1/TRBV3-2	ASGGQANTEAF
TRBV6-4	ASRGQGSEKLF
TRBV4-1	ASSQGQGGLGYT
TRBV28	ASSLAGRGDQPQH
TRBV12-3/TRBV12-4	ASSSAGRGEQY
TRBV19	ASGRQRNTEAF